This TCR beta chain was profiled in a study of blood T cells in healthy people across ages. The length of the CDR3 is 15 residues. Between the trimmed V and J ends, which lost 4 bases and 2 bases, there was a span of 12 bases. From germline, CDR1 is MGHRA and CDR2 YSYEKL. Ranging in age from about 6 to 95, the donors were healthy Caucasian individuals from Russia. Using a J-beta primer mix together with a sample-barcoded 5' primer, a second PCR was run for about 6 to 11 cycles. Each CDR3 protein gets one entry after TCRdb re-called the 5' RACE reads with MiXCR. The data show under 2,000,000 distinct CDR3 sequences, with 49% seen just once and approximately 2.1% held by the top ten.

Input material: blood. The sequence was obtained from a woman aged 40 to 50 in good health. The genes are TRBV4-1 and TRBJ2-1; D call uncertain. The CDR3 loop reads CASSLPRSAYNEQFF. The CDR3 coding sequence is TGCGCCAGCAGCCTCCCCCGGTCGGCCTACAATGAGCAGTTCTTC.